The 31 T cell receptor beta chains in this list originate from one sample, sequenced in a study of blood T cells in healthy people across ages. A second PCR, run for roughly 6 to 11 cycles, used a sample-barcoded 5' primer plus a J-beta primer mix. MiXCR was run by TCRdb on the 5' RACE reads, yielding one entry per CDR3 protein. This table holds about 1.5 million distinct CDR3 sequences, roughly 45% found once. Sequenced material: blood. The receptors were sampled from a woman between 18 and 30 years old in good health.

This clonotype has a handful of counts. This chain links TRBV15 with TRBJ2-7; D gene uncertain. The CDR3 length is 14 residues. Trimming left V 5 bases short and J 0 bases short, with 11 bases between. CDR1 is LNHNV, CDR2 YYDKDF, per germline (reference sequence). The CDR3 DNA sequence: TGTGCCACCAGCCACCTGGGTAGCTCCTACGAGCAGTACTTC. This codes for CATSHLGSSYEQYF.

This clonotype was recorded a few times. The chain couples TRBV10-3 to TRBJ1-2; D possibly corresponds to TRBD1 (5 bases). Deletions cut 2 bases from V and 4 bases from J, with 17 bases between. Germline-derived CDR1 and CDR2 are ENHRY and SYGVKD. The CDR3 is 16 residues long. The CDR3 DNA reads TGTGCCATCAGTGAGCCCGAGGGACTTGGGGTCTATGGCTACACCTTC. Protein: CAISEPEGLGVYGYTF.

CDR3 sequence (DNA): TGCGCCAGCAGCCAAGATCCTGGCGGAATAAGTGAAGCTTTCTTT. It specifies CASSQDPGGISEAFF. The rearrangement links TRBV4-1 to TRBJ1-1; no clear D gene. The V and J ends lost 0 bases and 7 bases respectively, with 15 bases between them. The CDR3 spans 15 residues. Germline V gene data show CDR1 as MGHRA and CDR2 as YSYEKL.

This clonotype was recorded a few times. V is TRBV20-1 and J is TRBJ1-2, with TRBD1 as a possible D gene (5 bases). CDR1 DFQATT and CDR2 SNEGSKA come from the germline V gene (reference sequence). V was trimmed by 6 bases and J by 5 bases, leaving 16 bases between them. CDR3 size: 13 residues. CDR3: CSASDGTGYGYTF. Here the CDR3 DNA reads TGCAGTGCCTCCGACGGGACTGGGTATGGCTACACCTTC.

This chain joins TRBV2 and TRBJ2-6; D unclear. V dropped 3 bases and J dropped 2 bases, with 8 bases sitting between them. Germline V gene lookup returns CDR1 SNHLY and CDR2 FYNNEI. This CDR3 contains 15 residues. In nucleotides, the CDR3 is TGTGCCAGCAGTGACGCGGTGGCTGGGGCCAACGTCCTGACTTTC. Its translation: CASSDAVAGANVLTF.

The CDR3 loop is CASSEGTGEYNEQFF. CDR3 DNA sequence: TGTGCCAGCAGTGAAGGGACTGGCGAGTACAATGAGCAGTTCTTC. The J gene is TRBJ2-1, the V gene TRBV6-4; maybe TRBD2 (6 bases). Germline V CDR1 and CDR2: MRHNA, SNTAGT. This CDR3 comprises 15 residues. The V end lost 3 bases, the J end lost 4 bases, and 13 bases lay between the germline ends.

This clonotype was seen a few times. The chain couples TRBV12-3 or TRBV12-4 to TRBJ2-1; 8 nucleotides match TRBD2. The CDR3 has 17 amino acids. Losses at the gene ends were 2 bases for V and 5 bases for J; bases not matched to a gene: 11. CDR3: CASSLRGAGGPNNEQFF. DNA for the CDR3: TGTGCCAGCAGTTTAAGGGGGGCGGGGGGACCAAACAATGAGCAGTTCTTC.

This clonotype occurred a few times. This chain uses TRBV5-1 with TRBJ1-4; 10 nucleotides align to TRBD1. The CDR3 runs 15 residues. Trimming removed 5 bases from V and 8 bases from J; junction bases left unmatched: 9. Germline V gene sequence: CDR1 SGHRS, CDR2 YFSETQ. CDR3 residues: CASRGLGTGEEKLFF. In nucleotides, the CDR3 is TGCGCCAGCAGGGGATTAGGGACAGGGGAAGAAAAACTGTTTTTT. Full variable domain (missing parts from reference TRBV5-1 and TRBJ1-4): KAGVTQTPRYLIKTRGQQVTLSCSPISGHRSVSWYQQTPGQGLQFLFEYFSETQRNKGNFPGRFSGRQFSNSRSEMNVSTLELGDSALYLCASRGLGTGEEKLFFGSGTQLSVL.

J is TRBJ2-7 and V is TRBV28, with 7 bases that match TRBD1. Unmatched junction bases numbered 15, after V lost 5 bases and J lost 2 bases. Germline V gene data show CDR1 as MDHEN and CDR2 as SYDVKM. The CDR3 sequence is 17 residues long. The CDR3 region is CASSPLGDRTNPYEQYF. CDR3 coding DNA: TGTGCCAGCAGTCCCCTGGGGGACAGAACCAATCCCTACGAGCAGTACTTC.

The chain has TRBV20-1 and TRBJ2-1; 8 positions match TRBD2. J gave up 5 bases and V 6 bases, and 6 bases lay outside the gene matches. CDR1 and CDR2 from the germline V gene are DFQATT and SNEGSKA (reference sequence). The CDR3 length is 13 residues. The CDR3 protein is CSARTSWNNEQFF. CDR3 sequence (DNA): TGCAGTGCGCGGACTAGCTGGAACAATGAGCAGTTCTTC.

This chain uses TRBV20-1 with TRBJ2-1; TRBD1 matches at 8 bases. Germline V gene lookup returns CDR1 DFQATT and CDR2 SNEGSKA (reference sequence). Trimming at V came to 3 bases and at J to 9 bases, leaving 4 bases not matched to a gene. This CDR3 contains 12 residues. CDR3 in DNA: TGCAGTGCTAGGGACAGGGAGTCTGAGCAGTTCTTC. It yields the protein CSARDRESEQFF.

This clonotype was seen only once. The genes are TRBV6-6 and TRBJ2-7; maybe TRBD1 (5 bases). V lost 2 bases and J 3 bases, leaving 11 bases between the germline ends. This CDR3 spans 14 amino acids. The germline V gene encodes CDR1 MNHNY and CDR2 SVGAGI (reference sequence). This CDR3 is CASSYAGQVYEQYF. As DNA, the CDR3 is TGTGCCAGCAGTTACGCAGGGCAGGTCTACGAGCAGTACTTC.

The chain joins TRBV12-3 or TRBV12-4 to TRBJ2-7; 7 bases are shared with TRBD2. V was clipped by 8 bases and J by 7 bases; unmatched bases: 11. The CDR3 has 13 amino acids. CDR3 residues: CASLSGNLDEQYF. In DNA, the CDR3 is TGTGCCAGCCTCAGCGGGAATTTGGATGAGCAGTACTTC.

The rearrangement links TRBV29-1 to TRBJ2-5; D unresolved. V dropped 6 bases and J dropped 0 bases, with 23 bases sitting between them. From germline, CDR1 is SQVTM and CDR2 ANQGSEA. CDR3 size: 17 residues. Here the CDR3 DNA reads TGCAGCGTCCAAATGGTCCCCCTCGGGTCTTACCAAGAGACCCAGTACTTC. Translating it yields CSVQMVPLGSYQETQYF.

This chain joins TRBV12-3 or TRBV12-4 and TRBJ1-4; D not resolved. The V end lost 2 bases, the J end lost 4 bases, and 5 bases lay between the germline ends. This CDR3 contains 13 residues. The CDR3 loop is CASSLQVNEKLFF. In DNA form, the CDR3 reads TGTGCCAGCAGTTTACAGGTTAATGAAAAACTGTTTTTT.

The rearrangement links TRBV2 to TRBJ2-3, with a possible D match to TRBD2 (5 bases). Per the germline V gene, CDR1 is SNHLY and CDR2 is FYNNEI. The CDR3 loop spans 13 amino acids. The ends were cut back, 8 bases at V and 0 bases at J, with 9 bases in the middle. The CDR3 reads CASQSGSTDTQYF. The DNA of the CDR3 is TGTGCCAGCCAGAGCGGTAGCACAGATACGCAGTATTTT.

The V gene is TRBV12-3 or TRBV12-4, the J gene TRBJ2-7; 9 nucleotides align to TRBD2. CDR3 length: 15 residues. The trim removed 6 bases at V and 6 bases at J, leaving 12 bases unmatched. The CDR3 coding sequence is TGTGCCAGCAGCGAGATATCTAGCGGGAAGCGCGAGCAGTACTTC. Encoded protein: CASSEISSGKREQYF.

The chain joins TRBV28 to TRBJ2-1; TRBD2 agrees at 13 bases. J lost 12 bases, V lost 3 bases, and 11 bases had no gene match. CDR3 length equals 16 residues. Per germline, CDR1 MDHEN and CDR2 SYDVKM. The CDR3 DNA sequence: TGTGCCAGCAGTTTCTCCACTAGCGGGGGGGCTTGGGGGCAGTTCTTC. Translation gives CASSFSTSGGAWGQFF.

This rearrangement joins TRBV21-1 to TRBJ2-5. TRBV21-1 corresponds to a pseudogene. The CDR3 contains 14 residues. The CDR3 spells CASSIKAPISEQYF. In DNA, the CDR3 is TGTGCCAGCAGCATTAAAGCACCCATTTCTGAGCAGTACTTC.

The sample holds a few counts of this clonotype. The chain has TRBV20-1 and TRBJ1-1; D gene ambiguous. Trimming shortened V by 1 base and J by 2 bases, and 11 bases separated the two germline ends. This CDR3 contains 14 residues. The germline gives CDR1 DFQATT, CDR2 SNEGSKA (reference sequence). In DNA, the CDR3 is TGCAGTGCTAGAGGTTCGGGAATCAACACTGAAGCTTTCTTT. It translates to CSARGSGINTEAFF.

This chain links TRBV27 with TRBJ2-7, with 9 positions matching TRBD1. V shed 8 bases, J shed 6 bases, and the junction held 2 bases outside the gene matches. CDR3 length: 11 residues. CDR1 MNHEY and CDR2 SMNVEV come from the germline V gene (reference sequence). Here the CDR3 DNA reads TGTGCCAGCTTGGACAGGGGCGAGCAGTACTTC. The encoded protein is CASLDRGEQYF.

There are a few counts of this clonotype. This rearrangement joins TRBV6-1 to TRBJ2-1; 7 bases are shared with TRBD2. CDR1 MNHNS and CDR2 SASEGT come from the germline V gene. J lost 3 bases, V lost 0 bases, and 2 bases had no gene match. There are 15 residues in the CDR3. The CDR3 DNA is TGTGCCAGCAGTGAAGCCGCTAGCGGCTACAATGAGCAGTTCTTC. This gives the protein CASSEAASGYNEQFF.

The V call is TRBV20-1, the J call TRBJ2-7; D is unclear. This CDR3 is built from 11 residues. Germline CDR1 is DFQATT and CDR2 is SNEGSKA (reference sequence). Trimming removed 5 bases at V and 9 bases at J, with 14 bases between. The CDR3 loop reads CSALDRSRQYF. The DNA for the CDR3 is TGCAGTGCTCTGGACCGCTCGCGGCAGTACTTC.

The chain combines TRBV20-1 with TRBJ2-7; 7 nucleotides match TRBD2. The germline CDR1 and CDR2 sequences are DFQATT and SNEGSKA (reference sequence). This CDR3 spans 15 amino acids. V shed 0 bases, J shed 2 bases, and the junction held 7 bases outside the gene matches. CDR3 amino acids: CSARDTAGPTYEQYF. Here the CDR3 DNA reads TGCAGTGCTAGAGACACAGCGGGACCTACCTACGAGCAGTACTTC.

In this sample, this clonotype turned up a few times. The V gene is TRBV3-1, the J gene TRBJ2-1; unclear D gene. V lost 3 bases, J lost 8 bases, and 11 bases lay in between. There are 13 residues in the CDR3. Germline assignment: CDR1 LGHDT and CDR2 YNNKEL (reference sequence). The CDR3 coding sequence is TGTGCCAGCAGCCAGTCGACCGAATATGAGCAGTTCTTC. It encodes CASSQSTEYEQFF.

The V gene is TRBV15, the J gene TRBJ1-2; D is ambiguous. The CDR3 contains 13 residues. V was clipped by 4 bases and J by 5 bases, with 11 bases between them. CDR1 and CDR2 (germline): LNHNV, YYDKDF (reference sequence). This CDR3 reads CATSMGLGYGYTF. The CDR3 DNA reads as TGTGCCACCAGCATGGGCTTGGGGTATGGCTACACCTTC.

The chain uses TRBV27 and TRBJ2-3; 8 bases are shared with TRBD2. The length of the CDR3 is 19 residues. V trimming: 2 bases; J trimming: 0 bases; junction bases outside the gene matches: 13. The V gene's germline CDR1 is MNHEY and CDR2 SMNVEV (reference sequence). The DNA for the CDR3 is TGTGCCAGCAGTTTACCCTACCCGAACGAGCGGGGGAGCACAGATACGCAGTATTTT. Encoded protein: CASSLPYPNERGSTDTQYF.

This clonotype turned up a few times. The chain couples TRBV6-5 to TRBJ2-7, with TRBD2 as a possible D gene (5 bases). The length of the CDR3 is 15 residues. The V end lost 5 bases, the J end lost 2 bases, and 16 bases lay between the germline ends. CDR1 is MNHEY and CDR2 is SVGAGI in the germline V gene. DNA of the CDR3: TGTGCCAGCAGTCGAGGGCTAGAAGGTACCTACGAGCAGTACTTC. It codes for CASSRGLEGTYEQYF.

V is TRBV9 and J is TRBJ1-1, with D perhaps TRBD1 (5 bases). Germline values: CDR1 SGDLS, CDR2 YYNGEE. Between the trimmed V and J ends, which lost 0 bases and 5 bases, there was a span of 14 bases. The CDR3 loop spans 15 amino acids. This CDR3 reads CASSVAGRGFTEAFF. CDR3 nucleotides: TGTGCCAGCAGCGTAGCGGGTCGGGGCTTTACTGAAGCTTTCTTT.

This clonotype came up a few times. CDR3 sequence reads: CAIRRAGGLSYNEQFF. In DNA form, the CDR3 reads TGTGCCATAAGGCGGGCGGGAGGTCTATCCTACAATGAGCAGTTCTTC. V and J are TRBV10-3 and TRBJ2-1, with 8 bases identical to TRBD2. From germline, CDR1 is ENHRY and CDR2 SYGVKD. V lost 9 bases to trimming and J lost 1 base; unmatched junction nucleotides: 11. The CDR3 consists of 16 residues.

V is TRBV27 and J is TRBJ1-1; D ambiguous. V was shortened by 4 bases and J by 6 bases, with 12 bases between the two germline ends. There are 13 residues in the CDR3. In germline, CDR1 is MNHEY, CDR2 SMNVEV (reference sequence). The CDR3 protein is CASSWEASAEAFF. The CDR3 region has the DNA TGTGCCAGCAGTTGGGAGGCTTCGGCTGAAGCTTTCTTT.